The 9 T cell receptor beta chains below all came from one sample that was sequenced in a study of T cell repertoires in cytomegalovirus infection. Their antigen targets remain unknown. TCRdb reanalysed the reads using MiXCR and keeps one entry per CDR3 protein. The data contain just over 450,000 distinct CDR3 sequences, approximately 40% of them singletons. The material was cultured PBMCs, obtained from culture after CMV antigen stimulation. All receptors derive from a human donor in good health (CMV status not recorded). Some clones in this sample may be carry-over from other donors' samples.

The chain links TRBV4-3 to TRBJ2-1; D might be TRBD2 (5 bases). Trimming cost V 3 bases and J 5 bases, with 14 bases left between them. Germline CDR1 reads LGHNA; CDR2 reads YSLEER. CDR3 length: 15 amino acids. The CDR3 DNA is TGCGCCAGCAGCCATTTTTTTGGGCGGGACAATGAGCAGTTCTTC. Its translation is CASSHFFGRDNEQFF.

This chain uses TRBV7-2 with TRBJ2-3; D perhaps matches TRBD1 (5 bases). V was clipped by 5 bases and J by 2 bases, with 14 bases between them. Looked up from germline, CDR1 is SGHTA and CDR2 is FQGNSA. The CDR3 extends over 15 amino acids. The CDR3 is CASSLMPGLTDTQYF. CDR3 DNA sequence: TGTGCCAGCAGCCTGATGCCAGGGCTCACAGATACGCAGTATTTT.

V and J are TRBV2 and TRBJ2-1, with TRBD2 matching over 13 bases. The CDR3 is 19 amino acids. Germline V gene lookup returns CDR1 SNHLY and CDR2 FYNNEI. V shed 5 bases, J shed 3 bases, and the junction held 13 bases outside the gene matches. The CDR3 spells CASSPGTSGMRGGYNEQFF. The CDR3, as DNA: TGTGCCAGCAGTCCCGGGACTAGCGGGATGCGAGGGGGCTACAATGAGCAGTTCTTC.

CDR3 region: CATSDLRGNTEAFF. In nucleotides, the CDR3 is TGTGCCACCAGTGATTTGCGGGGGAACACTGAAGCTTTCTTT. The chain has TRBV24-1 and TRBJ1-1; D unclear. Germline CDR1 and CDR2: KGHDR and SFDVKD. The CDR3 is made up of 14 amino acids. Trimming pared 0 bases from V and 1 base from J, leaving 5 bases between.

This rearrangement joins TRBV7-2 to TRBJ1-2, with no clear D. Germline values: CDR1 SGHTA, CDR2 FQGNSA. Trimming took 3 bases from V and 1 from J, leaving 6 bases between them. This CDR3 region has 13 residues. The CDR3 nucleotides are TGTGCCAGCAGCTTCCATGGTAACTATGGCTACACCTTC. Translating it yields CASSFHGNYGYTF.

This clonotype appeared a few times. The rearrangement joins TRBV19 to TRBJ1-2, with D possibly being TRBD1 (6 bases). This CDR3 contains 11 residues. Looked up from germline, CDR1 is LNHDA and CDR2 is SQIVND (reference sequence). Trimming stripped 11 bases from V and 3 bases from J, with 10 bases between. The CDR3 coding sequence is TGTGCCTTACGGACAGACTATGGCTACACCTTC. It specifies CALRTDYGYTF. The complete variable domain, with remaining parts taken from reference TRBV19 and TRBJ1-2, reads DGGITQSPKYLFRKEGQNVTLSCEQNLNHDAMYWYRQDPGQGLRLIYYSQIVNDFQKGDIAEGYSVSREKKESFPLTVTSAQKNPTAFYLCALRTDYGYTFGSGTRLTVV.

The chain employs TRBV4-3 and TRBJ1-2, with TRBD1 matching 7 bases. This CDR3 has 17 amino acids. After removal of 4 bases from V and 1 base from J, the junction contained 12 bases not matched to a gene. Germline V gene sequence: CDR1 LGHNA, CDR2 YSLEER. CDR3 loop: CASSPTVTTGLNYGYTF. The DNA for the CDR3 is TGCGCCAGCAGCCCTACGGTAACGACAGGGCTTAACTATGGCTACACCTTC.

At least ten counts were recorded for this clonotype. The chain recombines TRBV7-2 with TRBJ2-7, with a weak D call TRBD1 (6 bases). Germline V gene lookup returns CDR1 SGHTA and CDR2 FQGNSA. V was pared by 1 base and J by 6 bases, with 13 bases between. The CDR3 consists of 14 residues. The DNA for the CDR3 is TGTGCCAGCAGCTTAGACAGGGCCAGCCTCGAGCAGTACTTC. Protein: CASSLDRASLEQYF.

The gene calls are TRBV7-8 and TRBJ2-1, with 14 positions matching TRBD2. Germline values: CDR1 SGHVS, CDR2 FQNEAQ. The CDR3 loop spans 18 amino acids. Trimming removed 6 bases from V and 3 bases from J; junction bases left unmatched: 10. In DNA form, the CDR3 reads TGTGCCAGCAGTACTCCTCCCGGGACTAGCGGGGGCTACAATGAGCAGTTCTTC. It codes for CASSTPPGTSGGYNEQFF.